This T cell receptor beta chain was obtained from a study of identical twins. Overall study results and limits: Beta clonotypes that were abundant in cord blood contained fewer insertions, a pattern absent from memory repertoires. Conclusions leaned on cross-sectional statistical analysis and did not track the same donors over time.

Template switching introduced a universal primer site, and the cDNA bore unique molecular identifiers. TCRdb reprocessed the 5' RACE reads with MiXCR, giving one entry per CDR3 protein. In the table there are 1.5 million to 2 million distinct CDR3 sequences, under 35% of which are singletons. Remarks on this clonotype: Its specificity is not known. At one end, the junction sequence differs from germline, possibly due to a read error.

Healthy Caucasians provided all donations. The sample comprised cord blood. This sequence originates from a newborn girl in good health.

Here the CDR3 DNA reads TGCGCCAGCAGCCAGGGCAGGAACTATAGCTACACCTTC. Protein sequence: CASSQGRNYSYTF. This rearrangement joins TRBV4-1 to TRBJ1-2; D remains ambiguous. This CDR3 contains 13 residues. In germline, CDR1 is MGHRA, CDR2 YSYEKL.